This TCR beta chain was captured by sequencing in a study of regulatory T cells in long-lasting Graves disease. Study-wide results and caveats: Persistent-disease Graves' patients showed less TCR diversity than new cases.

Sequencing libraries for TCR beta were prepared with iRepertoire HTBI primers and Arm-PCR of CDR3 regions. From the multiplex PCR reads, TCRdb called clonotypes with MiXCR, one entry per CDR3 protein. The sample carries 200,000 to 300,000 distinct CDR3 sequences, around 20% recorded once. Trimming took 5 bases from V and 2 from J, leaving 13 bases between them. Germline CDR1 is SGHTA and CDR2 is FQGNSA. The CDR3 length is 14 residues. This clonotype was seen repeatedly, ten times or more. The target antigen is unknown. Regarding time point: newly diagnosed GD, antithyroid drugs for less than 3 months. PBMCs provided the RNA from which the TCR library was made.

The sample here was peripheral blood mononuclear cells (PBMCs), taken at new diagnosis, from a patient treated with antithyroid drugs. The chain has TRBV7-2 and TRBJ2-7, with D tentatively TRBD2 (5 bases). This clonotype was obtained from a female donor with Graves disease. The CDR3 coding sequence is TGTGCCAGCAGCCCGAGCGGAACAACCTACGAGCAGTACTTC. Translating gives CASSPSGTTYEQYF.